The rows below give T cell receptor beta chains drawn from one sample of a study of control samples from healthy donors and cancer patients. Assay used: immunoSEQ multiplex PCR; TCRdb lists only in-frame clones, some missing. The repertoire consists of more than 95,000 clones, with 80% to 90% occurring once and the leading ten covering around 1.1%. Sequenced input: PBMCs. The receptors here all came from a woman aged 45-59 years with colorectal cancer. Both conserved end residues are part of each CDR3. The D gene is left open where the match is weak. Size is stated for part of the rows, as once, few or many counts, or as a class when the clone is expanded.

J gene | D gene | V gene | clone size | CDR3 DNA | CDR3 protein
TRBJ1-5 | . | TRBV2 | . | TGTGCCAGCAGTATCGGACAGCTTAGCAATCAGCCCCAGCATTTT | CASSIGQLSNQPQHF
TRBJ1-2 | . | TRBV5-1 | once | TGCGCCAGCAGCTTGGATAGGGGCCGTAGCTATGGCTACACCTTC | CASSLDRGRSYGYTF
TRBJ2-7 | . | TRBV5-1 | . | TGCGCCAGCAGCTTGCTATCAGGGGCACCCTACGAGCAGTACTTC | CASSLLSGAPYEQYF
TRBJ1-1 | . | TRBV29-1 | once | TGCAGCGCCTCGTCGGGGCAAAATGAAGCTTTCTTT | CSASSGQNEAFF
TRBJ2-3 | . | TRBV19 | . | TGTGCCAGTAGCTCGGGGGACAGAGACACAGATACGCAGTATTTT | CASSSGDRDTDTQYF
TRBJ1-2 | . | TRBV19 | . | TGTGCCAGTTCAAACAGGGAGTCCTATGGCTACACCTTC | CASSNRESYGYTF
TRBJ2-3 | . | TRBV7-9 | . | TGTGCCAGCAGCCGGAGTACAGATACGCAGTATTTT | CASSRSTDTQYF
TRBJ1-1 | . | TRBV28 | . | TGTGCCAGCAGTTACTTCTTCGTCGGACAGAGGGATAAGAACACTGAAGCTTTCTTT | CASSYFFVGQRDKNTEAFF
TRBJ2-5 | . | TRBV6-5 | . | TGTGCCAGCAGTAACAGGGTCATTGGGGGTGAGACCCAGTACTTC | CASSNRVIGGETQYF
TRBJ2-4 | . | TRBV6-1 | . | TGTGCCAGCAGTGAACCAGGGGGGGGAAACATTCAGTACTTC | CASSEPGGGNIQYF
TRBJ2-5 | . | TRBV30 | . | TGTGCCTGGGGGCGGGCAGGGACCCAGTACTTC | CAWGRAGTQYF
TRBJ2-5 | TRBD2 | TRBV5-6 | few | TGTGCCAGCAGCTTGGGTCCAGCGGGGGGCCAGTACCAAGAGACCCAGTACTTC | CASSLGPAGGQYQETQYF
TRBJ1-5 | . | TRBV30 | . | TGTGCCTGGTCTCCCTCGGGGGCGGGATATAGCAATCAGCCCCAGCATTTT | CAWSPSGAGYSNQPQHF
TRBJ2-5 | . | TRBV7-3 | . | TGTGCCAGCAGCTCCGCAGTGGGAGAGACCCAGTACTTC | CASSSAVGETQYF
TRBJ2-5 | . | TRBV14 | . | TGTGCCAGCAGCCAAGGGGTCAGGGACGGCGAGACCCAGTACTTC | CASSQGVRDGETQYF
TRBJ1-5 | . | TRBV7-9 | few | TGTGCCAGCAGCCCCGGCAGTGCCCGGGAGGACGAAGAGCCCCAGCATTTT | CASSPGSAREDEEPQHF
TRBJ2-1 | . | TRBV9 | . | TGTGCCAGCAGCGCGAGGACTGGGACCCAAACGGGGCAGTTCTTC | CASSARTGTQTGQFF
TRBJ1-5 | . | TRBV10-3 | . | TGTGCCACTGGGGGGGGACAAAATCAGCCCCAGCATTTT | CATGGGQNQPQHF
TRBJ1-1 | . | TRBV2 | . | TGTGCCAGCAGTGAAGCAAGGGACGTTTATTTCTTT | CASSEARDVYFF
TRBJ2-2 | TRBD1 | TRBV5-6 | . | TGTGCCAGCAGCCGGACAGGGGGTCGATCCGGGGAGCTGTTTTTT | CASSRTGGRSGELFF
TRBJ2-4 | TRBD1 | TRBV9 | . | TGTGCCACTTTGACAGGGGAGAACATTCAGTACTTC | CATLTGENIQYF
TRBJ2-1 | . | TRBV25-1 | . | TGTGCCAGCAGTGAATTACGAGACGCCAGAAGTCGCGAGCAGTTCTTC | CASSELRDARSREQFF
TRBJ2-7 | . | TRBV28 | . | TGTGCCAGCCAGGAACAGACTGTGCTTATCGAGCAGTACTTC | CASQEQTVLIEQYF
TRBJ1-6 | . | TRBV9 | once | TGTGCCAGCAGCGCTGACGGTTCCTATAATTCACCCCTCCACTTT | CASSADGSYNSPLHF
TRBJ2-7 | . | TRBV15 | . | TGTGCCACCAGCAGAGACTCCTACGAGCAGTACTTC | CATSRDSYEQYF
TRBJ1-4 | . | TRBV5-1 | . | TGCGCCAGCAGCGACGGACAGACTCCAACTAATGAAAAACTGTTTTTT | CASSDGQTPTNEKLFF
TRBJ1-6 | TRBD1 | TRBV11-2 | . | TGTGCCAGCAGCTCCCGACAGGGAACTAATTCACCCCTCCACTTT | CASSSRQGTNSPLHF
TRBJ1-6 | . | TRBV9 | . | TGTGCCAGCAGGCGAAGCTCCTATAATTCACCCCTCCACTTT | CASRRSSYNSPLHF
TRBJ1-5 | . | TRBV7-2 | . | TGTGCCAGCAGCTTAAGGGCAGATCAGCCCCAGCATTTT | CASSLRADQPQHF
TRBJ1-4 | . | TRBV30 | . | TGTGCCTGGAGTGTAGTGGGGAATGAAAAACTGTTTTTT | CAWSVVGNEKLFF
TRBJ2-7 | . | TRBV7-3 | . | TGTGCCAGCAGCTGGGACGGGGGCTACGAGCAGTACTTC | CASSWDGGYEQYF
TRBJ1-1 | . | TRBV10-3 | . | TGTGCCATCGCGGGACGGGGGAACACTGAAGCTTTCTTT | CAIAGRGNTEAFF
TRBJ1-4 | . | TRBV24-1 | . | TGTGCCACCAGTGAATTGACAGGCCGCGGTGAAAAACTGTTTTTT | CATSELTGRGEKLFF
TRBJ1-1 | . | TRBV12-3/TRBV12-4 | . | TGTGCCAGCAGTTTAGCGCTGAGGGGTTTGGCTTTCTTT | CASSLALRGLAFF
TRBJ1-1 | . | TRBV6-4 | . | TGTGCCAGCAGTGTGGATTCGGACACTGAAGCTTTCTTT | CASSVDSDTEAFF
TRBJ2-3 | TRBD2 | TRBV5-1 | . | TGCGCCAGTCGAGGTCGGGACTACTCTAGCACAGATACGCAGTATTTT | CASRGRDYSSTDTQYF
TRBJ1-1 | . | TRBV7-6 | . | TGTGCCAGCAGCTCTGGAATCCTGAACACTGAAGCTTTCTTT | CASSSGILNTEAFF
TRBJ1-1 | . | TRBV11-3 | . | TGTGCCAGCAGCCATGGGGGACGGACAAAGCTTTTCTTT | CASSHGGRTKLFF
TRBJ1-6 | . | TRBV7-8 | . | TGTGCCAGCAGCCAGAATAGCAATTCACCCCTCCACTTT | CASSQNSNSPLHF
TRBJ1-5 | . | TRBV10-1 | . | TGCGCCAGCAGACAGCGAACGGGAGATAGCAATCAGCCCCAGCATTTT | CASRQRTGDSNQPQHF